What follows are 7 T cell receptor beta chains derived from one specimen sequenced in a study of molecular identifiers for immune sequencing clone quantification. A single record per CDR3 protein comes from TCRdb applying MiXCR to the PCR reads. This sample yields approximately 680,000 distinct CDR3 sequences, of which about 25% are seen a single time; about 0.8% belongs to the top ten. Sample: naive CD8+ T cells from blood, with Jurkat cell RNA spiked in. Subset described: FACS-sorted CD8+CD4-CCR7+CD45RA+ naive T cells. These receptors originate from a human donor in good health. Some libraries in this study had Jurkat cell RNA spiked in.

This clonotype was counted many times. The CDR3 DNA sequence: TGTGCCAGCAGGGACCGGGACAGCTCTAGAGTCTCTGGAAACACCATATATTTT. Translation: CASRDRDSSRVSGNTIYF. V usage is TRBV7-9 and J usage is TRBJ1-3, with TRBD1 matching over 7 bases. The CDR3 runs 18 residues. Looked up from germline, CDR1 is SEHNR and CDR2 is FQNEAQ (reference sequence). Trimming at V came to 6 bases and at J to 0 bases, leaving 14 bases not matched to a gene. Drawing the rest from reference TRBV7-9 and TRBJ1-3, the complete variable domain is DTGVSQNPRHKITKRGQNVTFRCDPISEHNRLYWYRQTLGQGPEFLTYFQNEAQLEKSRLLSDRFSAERPKGSFSTLEIQRTEQGDSAMYLCASRDRDSSRVSGNTIYFGEGSWLTVV.

This clonotype was detected ten times or more. The gene calls are TRBV29-1 and TRBJ2-7, with TRBD1 matching over 7 bases. The junction had 12 bases not matched to a gene; V was cut back by 4 bases and J by 6 bases. CDR1 and CDR2 from the germline V gene are SQVTM and ANQGSEA. The CDR3 has 14 residues. CDR3 protein: CSVALGTARFEQYF. CDR3 nucleotides: TGCAGCGTTGCACTTGGGACAGCGCGTTTCGAGCAGTACTTC.

There are a few counts of this clonotype. The chain uses TRBV9 and TRBJ2-7; tentative D call: TRBD1 (5 bases). Trimming left V 0 bases short and J 5 bases short, with 12 bases between. The germline gives CDR1 SGDLS, CDR2 YYNGEE. The CDR3 covers 14 residues. CDR3 protein: CASSVDTPGNEQYF. For the CDR3, the DNA is TGTGCCAGCAGCGTAGACACCCCAGGGAACGAGCAGTACTTC. The full variable domain, completed using reference TRBV9 and TRBJ2-7, is DSGVTQTPKHLITATGQRVTLRCSPRSGDLSVYWYQQSLDQGLQFLIQYYNGEERAKGNILERFSAQQFPDLHSELNLSSLELGDSALYFCASSVDTPGNEQYFGPGTRLTVT.

On this clonotype: Germline is not matched at one junction end, which may reflect a read error. The V gene is TRBV19, the J gene TRBJ2-3; D could derive from TRBD1 or TRBD2 (5 bases each). CDR1 is LNHDA, CDR2 SQIVND, per germline (reference sequence). The CDR3 extends over 15 amino acids. Here the CDR3 reads CASSIGTLDTGTQYF. CDR3 nucleotide sequence: TGTGCCAGTAGTATAGGGACTCTTGACACAGGTACGCAGTATTTT.

This clonotype came up a few times. J is TRBJ2-7 and V is TRBV27; 8 bases agree with TRBD1. Trimming at V came to 0 bases and at J to 0 bases, leaving 7 bases not matched to a gene. CDR3 length equals 17 residues. The germline V gene has CDR1 MNHEY and CDR2 SMNVEV (reference sequence). The chain's CDR3 is CASSLSSGQDISYEQYF. The CDR3 region has the DNA TGTGCCAGCAGTTTATCCTCGGGACAGGATATCTCCTACGAGCAGTACTTC.

Turning to this clonotype: A much larger clone lies a single base off, so this may be a read error. The conserved phenylalanine or tryptophan is not found at the CDR3 terminus, so this likely reflects a read error. V usage is TRBV4-3 and J usage is TRBJ2-7; 7 positions match TRBD1. Germline assignment: CDR1 LGHNA and CDR2 YSLEER. The CDR3 has 15 amino acids. V shed 2 bases, J shed 3 bases, and the junction held 7 bases outside the gene matches. CDR3 DNA sequence: TGCGCCAGCAGCCAACGAGGACAGGAAGGCTACGAGCAGTACATC. It is translated as CASSQRGQEGYEQYI.

This clonotype came up many times. This chain connects TRBV7-2 to TRBJ2-3, with 7 nucleotides matching TRBD1. Germline V CDR1 and CDR2: SGHTA, FQGNSA. V shed 3 bases and J 5 bases; nucleotides not matched to a gene: 5. The CDR3 is 14 amino acids. The CDR3 sequence: CASSFSGGEDTQYF. The CDR3 DNA is TGTGCCAGCAGCTTTTCAGGGGGAGAAGATACGCAGTATTTT.